This TCR beta chain is drawn from a study of T-cell reconstitution after alpha-beta-depleted transplantation in children. This clonotype was seen repeatedly, ten times or more. At one end the junction does not follow the germline gene, possibly because of a read error. The CDR3 has 13 amino acids. Germline CDR1 SSHAT, CDR2 FNYEAQ (reference sequence). Preparation of the TCRbeta library was carried out with unique molecular identifiers. TCRdb itself ran the PCR reads through MiXCR, one entry per CDR3 protein. This sample has about 610,000 distinct CDR3 sequences, with about 10% found just once. This chain links TRBV7-7 with TRBJ2-7; 10 bases map to TRBD2. The sequencing here drew on PBMCs from the stem cell graft donor, taken from the stem cell graft. This receptor was identified in a human donor who donated a stem cell graft to a child with acute myeloid leukemia. CDR3 residues: CASSLAGASEQYF. The CDR3 nucleotides are TGTGCTAGCAGCCTAGCGGGAGCATCCGAGCAGTACTTC.